Below, 12 T cell receptor beta chains from the same sample are listed, as sequenced in a study of blood T cell repertoires in COVID-19. Generated by immunoSEQ multiplex PCR, the TCRdb table keeps only in-frame clones and is missing some. The sample consists of 280,000 or so clones, 88% of them appearing once. Sample: peripheral blood. These receptors came from a man aged 18-30 years with active or convalescent COVID-19.

This clone was seen once. The chain combines TRBV19 with TRBJ1-3, with D hard to call. CDR1 and CDR2 from the germline V gene are LNHDA and SQIVND (reference sequence). V was shortened by 5 bases and J by 4 bases, with 15 bases between the two germline ends. This CDR3 has 15 amino acids. The CDR3 here is CASSATLGVGNTIYF. CDR3 DNA: TGTGCCAGTAGTGCCACCCTGGGCGTAGGAAACACCATATATTTT.

The chain has TRBV2 and TRBJ2-1; D not resolved. The CDR3 is made up of 13 amino acids. Germline CDR1 and CDR2: SNHLY and FYNNEI. V was shortened by 8 bases and J by 4 bases, with 12 bases between the two germline ends. The CDR3 here is CASYLGIYNEQFF. The CDR3 bases are TGTGCCAGCTATCTAGGCATTTACAATGAGCAGTTCTTC.

This chain joins TRBV14 and TRBJ1-3; possible D gene TRBD1, 6 bases. CDR1 and CDR2 from the germline V gene are SGHDN and FVKESK. V was clipped by 5 bases and J by 4 bases, with 9 bases between them. CDR3 size: 13 residues. Here the CDR3 DNA reads TGTGCCAGCAGCGGCAGGGGAGGAAACACCATATATTTT. Its protein product is CASSGRGGNTIYF.

This chain links TRBV29-1 with TRBJ1-3; 7 nucleotides match TRBD1. The germline CDR1 and CDR2 sequences are SQVTM and ANQGSEA. V lost 1 base, J lost 2 bases, and 5 bases stayed unmatched. This CDR3 has 15 amino acids. Written as DNA, the CDR3 is TGCAGCGTTGAAGGACAGGGAGTGGCTGGAAACACCATATATTTT. Protein sequence: CSVEGQGVAGNTIYF.

The chain recombines TRBV13 with TRBJ1-1; D might be TRBD1 (6 bases). The CDR3 totals 16 residues. V lost 3 bases and J 2 bases, leaving 16 bases between the germline ends. Per germline, CDR1 PRHDT and CDR2 FYEKMQ (reference sequence). In DNA form, the CDR3 reads TGTGCCAGCAGCTTTTACTGGGGGCTCTTAAACACTGAAGCTTTCTTT. This sequence encodes CASSFYWGLLNTEAFF.

The CDR3 region has the DNA TGCAGTGCTCGTGACAACTACGAGCAGTACTTC. As protein: CSARDNYEQYF. The chain links TRBV20-1 to TRBJ2-7, with no clear D. The CDR3 extends over 11 amino acids. In germline, CDR1 is DFQATT, CDR2 SNEGSKA (reference sequence). Trimming took off 5 bases at V and 3 bases at J, with 8 bases between the two ends.

V and J are TRBV2 and TRBJ1-2; 8 positions match TRBD1. The trim removed 2 bases at V and 5 bases at J, leaving 7 bases unmatched. This CDR3 contains 15 residues. In germline, CDR1 is SNHLY, CDR2 FYNNEI. The DNA of the CDR3 is TGTGCCAGCAGTGAAACAGGGGGTACAGTATATGGCTACACCTTC. Protein sequence: CASSETGGTVYGYTF.

This chain links TRBV5-1 with TRBJ1-1; D is possibly TRBD1 (5 bases). Germline CDR1 SGHRS, CDR2 YFSETQ. Trimming removed 2 bases from V and 3 bases from J, with 11 bases in between. The CDR3 has 14 amino acids. The CDR3 DNA follows: TGCGCCAGCAGCTTAAACTCGGGGGACACTGAAGCTTTCTTT. This encodes CASSLNSGDTEAFF.

The V call is TRBV19, the J call TRBJ2-1; TRBD2 matches at 11 bases. The CDR3 spans 17 residues. After removal of 10 bases from V and 4 bases from J, the junction contained 15 bases not matched to a gene. Germline CDR1 and CDR2: LNHDA and SQIVND (reference sequence). The CDR3 spells CATRRGSSGGQYNEQFF. CDR3 in DNA: TGTGCCACCCGAAGGGGGTCTAGCGGGGGGCAATACAATGAGCAGTTCTTC.

This clone was seen a handful of times. The chain employs TRBV5-1 and TRBJ1-5; D not resolved. Deletions cut 4 bases from V and 4 bases from J, with 12 bases between. CDR3 length equals 14 residues. Per the germline V gene, CDR1 is SGHRS and CDR2 is YFSETQ. CDR3: CASSPDTLNQPQHF. The CDR3 DNA is TGCGCCAGCAGCCCTGACACGCTTAATCAGCCCCAGCATTTT.

V is TRBV6-5 and J is TRBJ1-4; D gene unclear. Trimming stripped 6 bases from V and 4 bases from J, with 12 bases between. Germline V gives CDR1 MNHEY, CDR2 SVGAGI. This CDR3 spans 14 amino acids. The CDR3 bases are TGTGCCAGCAGCCGAGGGAGTAATAATGAAAAACTGTTTTTT. Protein: CASSRGSNNEKLFF.

The rearrangement joins TRBV10-1 to TRBJ1-2; no clear D gene. Trimming took off 2 bases at V and 7 bases at J, with 14 bases between the two ends. There are 14 residues in the CDR3. Per the germline V gene, CDR1 is WNHNN and CDR2 is SYGVQD (reference sequence). The CDR3: CASSEGELLLGYTF. CDR3 nucleotides: TGCGCCAGCAGTGAGGGGGAGCTCCTACTTGGCTACACCTTC.